This paragraph reports one T cell receptor (beta chain). Per the authors' pipeline: Researchers report that nucleated cell counts were estimated from reference gene primer amplification. The table came from immunoSEQ multiplex PCR; TCRdb's copy has only in-frame clones and leaves some out. V and J calls and clone size are those listed in that table; D and trimming were worked out from the DNA. The sample has around 140,000 clones, 65% to 85% seen once; the top ten hold 1.9%. The data derive from a study of blood T cell repertoires in COVID-19. Across the whole study: Material from acute and convalescent COVID-19 was sourced from the United States, Italy and Spain. Nucleic acid was either cDNA or gDNA, and it came from T cells, B-cell-depleted T cells, or PBMCs.

Germline lookup yields CDR1 SNHLY and CDR2 FYNNEI. The CDR3 is 14 residues long. Losses at the gene ends were 10 bases for V and 3 bases for J; bases not matched to a gene: 8. This TCR came from a woman in her sixties or seventies with acute or convalescent COVID-19. The V gene is TRBV2, the J gene TRBJ2-7; 11 bases match TRBD2. The sample taken for sequencing was peripheral blood. The CDR3 region has the DNA TGTGCCATCCAATCCGGGACTAGCGGCTACGAGCAGTACTTC. Translation: CAIQSGTSGYEQYF.